This T cell receptor (beta chain) was recovered during a study of PD-1 blockade in classical Hodgkin lymphoma. Study conclusions and caveats: TCR diversity at baseline was reported to be reduced in newly diagnosed patients relative to healthy donors. CD4+ but not CD8+ TCR diversity rose significantly by C4D1.

The V end lost 0 bases, the J end lost 2 bases, and 7 bases lay between the germline ends. This CDR3 has 14 amino acids. Germline V CDR1 and CDR2: MNHEY, SVGAGI. The time point was: cycle 4 day 1 (C4D1), after 5 to 7 weeks of nivolumab. Relapse was seen in all patients after autologous stem cell transplantation, and brentuximab vedotin exposure was variable. By magnetic negative selection, CD8+ T cells were isolated from the thawed PBMCs. Produced via immunoSEQ multiplex PCR; TCRdb's table is partial and in-frame only. The repertoire consists of about 20,000 clones, with 88% occurring once and the leading ten covering about 5%. Turning to this clone: Its specificity is not known.

J is TRBJ1-1 and V is TRBV6-5, with D possibly matching TRBD1 (5 bases). The TCR sequence derives from a human donor with classical Hodgkin lymphoma. This specimen was CD8+ T cells from blood, taken before the fourth cycle of nivolumab. CDR3 sequence: CASSYSRGNTEAFF. For the CDR3, the DNA is TGTGCCAGCAGTTACTCGAGGGGCAACACTGAAGCTTTCTTT.